The T cell receptor (beta chain) described here comes from a study of human T cells and chemical hapten exposure. The wider study: 2% DPC applied to a 2 cm by 2 cm arm area sensitized donors. General study points: Having alopecia, the donors may differ immunologically from healthy people.

The germline gives CDR1 LGHNA, CDR2 YNFKEQ. CDR3 length: 15 residues. V trimming: 0 bases; J trimming: 6 bases; junction bases outside the gene matches: 7. As regards this clonotype: The antigen remains unidentified.

Stated time point: patch test 2, 6 weeks after DPC sensitization. The treatment is: therapeutic diphenylcyclopropenone sensitization with weekly scalp DPC. TCRdb recomputed calls from the RACE reads with MiXCR, one row per CDR3 protein. This sample has about 140,000 distinct CDR3 sequences; about an eighth occur once, and the top ten carry 1.4%. The sequenced sample was whole blood, obtained in connection with sensitization to the hapten diphenylcyclopropenone (DPC). This receptor was obtained from a woman aged 45-65 years with alopecia areata. Some clones in this sample may be carry-over from other donors' samples. The J gene is TRBJ2-5, the V gene TRBV4-2, with 7 bases aligning to TRBD1. CDR3: CASSQDARQGKTQYF. Here the CDR3 DNA reads TGTGCCAGCAGCCAAGATGCGAGACAGGGAAAGACCCAGTACTTC.